The entry that follows covers one TCR beta chain sequence. This specimen comes from a study of blood T cell repertoires in COVID-19. This table comes from immunoSEQ multiplex PCR, and its TCRdb copy is limited to in-frame clones, with some not included. This sample has some 97,000 clones; 80% to 90% occur once, and the top ten carry less than 3.5%. Cohort assignment relied on participant-reported clinical history. From germline, CDR1 is SGHTA and CDR2 FQGTGA. V shed 6 bases, J shed 7 bases, and the junction held 7 bases outside the gene matches. The CDR3 sequence is 15 residues long. This TCR came from a woman between 50 and 59 years old who had recovered from COVID-19. The sequenced sample consisted of PBMCs or T cells enriched from blood (not recorded which). The chain is built from TRBV7-3 and TRBJ1-6; 9 nucleotides align to TRBD1. CDR3 DNA sequence: TGTGCCAGCAGACCCGGACAGGGGTGGAATTCACCCCTCCACTTT. Amino acid sequence: CASRPGQGWNSPLHF.